What follows are 31 T cell receptor beta chains derived from one specimen sequenced in a study of lymphopenia after photon versus proton radiotherapy (dated by TCRdb to about 2019). Libraries were prepared through the immunoSEQ multiplex PCR assay. The immuneACCESS repertoire file appears here via TCRdb, limited to in-frame rearrangements. These files lack a portion of the clones; in checked studies, under half of the deficit traces to unresolved V genes, and the cause of the others is not known. The sample records 30,000 or so clones, about nine tenths of which are singletons. The ten largest clones add up to 50% of the sample. The sample was peripheral blood, taken from a patient treated with proton-based radiotherapy. The receptors here all came from a woman aged 55-69 years with cholangiocarcinoma. Some clones in this sample may be carry-over from other donors' samples.

This rearrangement joins TRBV10-1 to TRBJ2-7; D is possibly TRBD1 (5 bases). Germline loops: CDR1 WNHNN, CDR2 SYGVQD (reference sequence). The V and J ends lost 4 bases and 4 bases respectively, with 11 bases between them. The CDR3 contains 13 residues. The CDR3 DNA is TGCGCCAGCAGTGGGCCAGGGTTGTACGAGCAGTACTTC. Translation gives CASSGPGLYEQYF.

This clone is labeled as medium-sized. The chain is built from TRBV10-3 and TRBJ1-5; D is undetermined. CDR3 length: 14 amino acids. Germline V gene sequence: CDR1 ENHRY, CDR2 SYGVKD. Between the trimmed V and J ends, which lost 0 bases and 5 bases, there was a span of 8 bases. The CDR3 here is CAISESGWDQPQHF. For the CDR3, the DNA is TGTGCCATCAGTGAGTCGGGGTGGGATCAGCCCCAGCATTTT.

The chain couples TRBV20-1 to TRBJ2-1, with D unresolved. In germline, CDR1 is DFQATT, CDR2 SNEGSKA (reference sequence). Trimming removed 4 bases from V and 6 bases from J, with 7 bases in between. The CDR3 spans 11 residues. CDR3 sequence reads: CSATGPNEQFF. The CDR3 DNA is TGCAGTGCTACTGGGCCCAATGAGCAGTTCTTC.

V is TRBV19 and J is TRBJ1-4; D is perhaps TRBD1 (5 bases). The CDR3 covers 14 residues. The V end was cut by 3 bases, the J end by 8 bases, with 13 bases between. Germline-derived CDR1 and CDR2 are LNHDA and SQIVND (reference sequence). The CDR3 DNA follows: TGTGCCAGTAGTATTTCCGGGTGGGACGAAAAACTGTTTTTT. Protein product: CASSISGWDEKLFF.

The rearrangement joins TRBV11-2 to TRBJ1-2; D unclear. The length of the CDR3 is 13 residues. V was shortened by 5 bases and J by 4 bases, with 11 bases between the two germline ends. CDR1 is SGHAT and CDR2 is FQNNGV in the germline V gene. The CDR3: CASSPYVSYGYTF. The DNA for the CDR3 is TGTGCCAGCAGCCCTTATGTATCCTATGGCTACACCTTC. The variable domain in full, with the rest retrieved from reference TRBV11-2 and TRBJ1-2, is EAGVAQSPRYKIIEKRQSVAFWCNPISGHATLYWYQQILGQGPKLLIQFQNNGVVDDSQLPKDRFSAERLKGVDSTLKIQPAKLEDSAVYLCASSPYVSYGYTFGSGTRLTVV.

The chain combines TRBV4-1 with TRBJ1-1; D remains unclear. CDR1 and CDR2 from the germline V gene are MGHRA and YSYEKL. Trimming shortened V by 1 base and J by 4 bases, and 13 bases separated the two germline ends. The CDR3 totals 15 residues. The CDR3 DNA reads TGCGCCAGCAGCCAAGTGGAGGGCCGGGGCACTGAAGCTTTCTTT. Translating gives CASSQVEGRGTEAFF.

The rearrangement uses TRBV5-6 and TRBJ2-5, with a weak D call TRBD2 (5 bases). The J call may not be correct, given that the DNA end is closer to TRBJ2-7. The germline V gene encodes CDR1 SGHDT and CDR2 YYEEEE. CDR3 length: 16 residues. In nucleotides, the CDR3 is TGTGCCAGCAGCTTGGCCGCGGGTCGTATAAACTACGAGCAGTACTTC. It specifies CASSLAAGRINYEQYF.

This clone was seen just once. This sequence joins TRBV10-1 and TRBJ2-2; 7 bases map to TRBD2. CDR3 length: 14 amino acids. Trimming at V came to 6 bases and at J to 1 base, leaving 2 bases not matched to a gene. Germline-derived CDR1 and CDR2 are WNHNN and SYGVQD (reference sequence). The CDR3 DNA sequence: TGCGCCAGCAGCCGCGGGGGGAACACCGGGGAGCTGTTTTTT. It translates to CASSRGGNTGELFF.

This rearrangement joins TRBV4-1 to TRBJ2-2, with TRBD1 as a possible D gene (5 bases). The CDR3 sequence is 12 residues long. V was clipped by 6 bases and J by 6 bases, with 8 bases between them. Per germline, CDR1 MGHRA and CDR2 YSYEKL. CDR3 coding DNA: TGCGCCAGCAGAGGGGTGGCCGGGGAGCTGTTTTTT. Its protein is CASRGVAGELFF.

J is TRBJ2-7 and V is TRBV6-1, with 8 bases fitting TRBD1. The CDR3 sequence is 15 residues long. The V gene's germline CDR1 is MNHNS and CDR2 SASEGT. The trim removed 7 bases at V and 1 base at J, leaving 9 bases unmatched. The DNA for the CDR3 is TGTGCCAGCAACCCTTCGGACAGGGCTTCCTACGAGCAGTACTTC. Translation gives CASNPSDRASYEQYF.

The chain is built from TRBV18 and TRBJ1-1; weak D call: TRBD1 (5 bases). Germline CDR1 and CDR2: KGHSH and LQKENI. The CDR3 spans 15 residues. Between the trimmed V and J ends, which lost 5 bases and 2 bases, there was a span of 15 bases. The CDR3 nucleotides read TGTGCCAGCTCATCCGGGACTACCCCAAACACTGAAGCTTTCTTT. Its protein product is CASSSGTTPNTEAFF.

The chain employs TRBV14 and TRBJ1-2; possible D gene TRBD1, 5 bases. This CDR3 spans 17 amino acids. With 0 bases removed from V and 6 bases from J, the gap between germline ends came to 20 bases. Looked up from germline, CDR1 is SGHDN and CDR2 is FVKESK. CDR3 coding DNA: TGTGCCAGCAGCCAAGAGGGTTGGGGACTTGGATGGAATGGCTACACCTTC. This gives the protein CASSQEGWGLGWNGYTF.

The chain combines TRBV6-5 with TRBJ1-5; no reliable D call. Trimming took off 0 bases at V and 5 bases at J, with 5 bases between the two ends. This CDR3 region has 13 residues. Germline assignment: CDR1 MNHEY and CDR2 SVGAGI. DNA of the CDR3: TGTGCCAGCAGTTACTCGGCCTATCAGCCCCAGCATTTT. It is translated as CASSYSAYQPQHF.

V usage is TRBV6-5 and J usage is TRBJ2-3; possible D gene TRBD1, 5 bases. CDR1 MNHEY and CDR2 SVGAGI come from the germline V gene. The V gene lost 6 bases and the J gene lost 2 bases, with 9 bases spanning the gap. The CDR3 contains 13 residues. The CDR3 nucleotides are TGTGCCAGCAGACAGGACACCACAGATACGCAGTATTTT. This translates into CASRQDTTDTQYF.

The V gene is TRBV18, the J gene TRBJ2-5; D ambiguous. CDR3 size: 12 residues. Per the germline V gene, CDR1 is KGHSH and CDR2 is LQKENI. V lost 3 bases and J lost 2, with 4 bases in between. CDR3 nucleotide sequence: TGTGCCAGCTCACCTAGGCAAGAGACCCAGTACTTC. Protein: CASSPRQETQYF. The variable domain in full, completed from reference TRBV18 and TRBJ2-5, reads NAGVMQNPRHLVRRRGQEARLRCSPMKGHSHVYWYRQLPEEGLKFMVYLQKENIIDESGMPKERFSAEFPKEGPSILRIQQVVRGDSAAYFCASSPRQETQYFGPGTRLLVL.

This clone was found a few times. The rearrangement uses TRBV5-1 and TRBJ1-2, with 11 bases matching TRBD1. Germline CDR1 reads SGHRS; CDR2 reads YFSETQ. CDR3 length: 14 residues. J was trimmed by 7 bases and V by 4 bases; bases with no gene match: 6. The CDR3, as DNA: TGCGCCAGCAGCAAGGACAGGGGGCTGGGTGGCTACACCTTC. It yields the protein CASSKDRGLGGYTF.

The chain uses TRBV6-6 and TRBJ2-5; D possibly matches TRBD1 or TRBD2 (5 bases each). CDR3 length equals 14 residues. V lost 7 bases and J 10 bases, leaving 22 bases between the germline ends. Germline CDR1 reads MNHNY; CDR2 reads SVGAGI (reference sequence). CDR3 DNA sequence: TGTGCCAGCACCCGAGGGCAGGGCCGAGAGGTCCAGTACTTC. Amino acid sequence: CASTRGQGREVQYF.

The chain couples TRBV11-3 to TRBJ1-2, with 11 bases that match TRBD1. V trimming: 5 bases; J trimming: 0 bases; junction bases outside the gene matches: 8. CDR1 is SGHNT and CDR2 is YENEEA in the germline V gene. The CDR3 covers 17 residues. The CDR3 DNA sequence: TGTGCCAGCAGCCCGCGGACAGGGGGCTCCTCTAACTATGGCTACACCTTC. Amino acid sequence: CASSPRTGGSSNYGYTF.

The rearrangement uses TRBV9 and TRBJ2-1; tentatively, D is TRBD2 (5 bases). The germline V gene encodes CDR1 SGDLS and CDR2 YYNGEE. Between the trimmed V and J ends, which lost 7 bases and 4 bases, there was a span of 15 bases. This CDR3 is built from 14 residues. The CDR3 sequence is CASQRDGTYNEQFF. CDR3 sequence (DNA): TGTGCCAGCCAACGGGATGGAACTTACAATGAGCAGTTCTTC.

The chain recombines TRBV5-5 with TRBJ1-4; 9 bases fit TRBD1. Germline assignment: CDR1 SGHKS and CDR2 YYEKEE (reference sequence). With V trimmed by 4 bases and J by 10 bases, 8 bases remained unmatched. The length of the CDR3 is 14 residues. The CDR3 here is CASSRRDRDGKLFF. The CDR3 coding sequence is TGTGCCAGCAGCCGCCGGGACAGGGACGGAAAACTGTTTTTT.

This rearrangement joins TRBV28 to TRBJ2-3; D is possibly TRBD2 (6 bases). This CDR3 contains 14 residues. Germline loops: CDR1 MDHEN, CDR2 SYDVKM. V was cut by 3 bases and J by 1 base, with 8 bases left in between. The CDR3 sequence is CASSFVAGTDTQYF. Here the CDR3 DNA reads TGTGCCAGCAGTTTCGTAGCGGGCACAGATACGCAGTATTTT.

The chain employs TRBV6-5 and TRBJ2-6; D gene uncertain. Trimming pared 8 bases from V and 0 bases from J, leaving 5 bases between. This CDR3 spans 13 amino acids. Per germline, CDR1 MNHEY and CDR2 SVGAGI. CDR3 nucleotides: TGTGCCAGCGGCCTCTCTGGGGCCAACGTCCTGACTTTC. Protein product: CASGLSGANVLTF.

The chain combines TRBV6-5 with TRBJ1-3; unclear D gene. Trimming cost V 5 bases and J 1 base, with 9 bases left between them. This CDR3 has 14 amino acids. Germline lookup yields CDR1 MNHEY and CDR2 SVGAGI. CDR3 sequence (DNA): TGTGCCAGCAGTCCCCCGGGATCTGGAAACACCATATATTTT. It translates to CASSPPGSGNTIYF.

V gene TRBV5-1 combines with J gene TRBJ1-4, with D hard to call. This CDR3 is built from 16 residues. The germline CDR1 and CDR2 sequences are SGHRS and YFSETQ. Between the trimmed V and J ends, which lost 4 bases and 1 base, there was a span of 14 bases. CDR3 nucleotides: TGCGCCAGCAGCCTCCCCCCAGGCAAAACTAATGAAAAACTGTTTTTT. It codes for CASSLPPGKTNEKLFF.

In its sample, this clone was seen a few times. This sequence joins TRBV6-1 and TRBJ1-1; no reliable D call. Trimming shortened V by 3 bases and J by 1 base, and 15 bases separated the two germline ends. This CDR3 spans 16 amino acids. From germline, CDR1 is MNHNS and CDR2 SASEGT. This CDR3 reads CASSDLRRSRNTEAFF. The CDR3 nucleotides are TGTGCCAGCAGTGACCTAAGGAGGAGTCGGAACACTGAAGCTTTCTTT.

The chain uses TRBV20-1 and TRBJ1-1, with unresolved D. The CDR3 runs 11 residues. The V and J ends lost 5 bases and 1 base respectively, with 5 bases between them. In germline, CDR1 is DFQATT, CDR2 SNEGSKA (reference sequence). For the CDR3, the DNA is TGCAGTGCTCCACGGAACACTGAAGCTTTCTTT. This gives the protein CSAPRNTEAFF.

The DNA for the CDR3 is TGTGCCAGCAGCAAATTTGCAACTAATGAAAAACTGTTTTTT. Protein: CASSKFATNEKLFF. The V and J genes are TRBV5-6 and TRBJ1-4; D not resolved. CDR1 and CDR2 (germline): SGHDT, YYEEEE. V was trimmed by 4 bases and J by 0 bases, leaving 7 bases between them. This CDR3 is 14 amino acids long. Full variable domain (rest looked up from reference TRBV5-6 and TRBJ1-4): DAGVTQSPTHLIKTRGQQVTLRCSPKSGHDTVSWYQQALGQGPQFIFQYYEEEERQRGNFPDRFSGHQFPNYSSELNVNALLLGDSALYLCASSKFATNEKLFFGSGTQLSVL.

The rearrangement links TRBV7-9 to TRBJ2-1, with TRBD2 as a possible D gene (7 bases). The CDR3 extends over 15 amino acids. From germline, CDR1 is SEHNR and CDR2 FQNEAQ (reference sequence). V lost 5 bases, J lost 2 bases, and 13 bases lay in between. The CDR3 spells CASSPRGGTYNEQFF. The DNA for the CDR3 is TGTGCCAGCAGCCCTAGGGGGGGGACCTACAATGAGCAGTTCTTC.

V gene TRBV7-9 combines with J gene TRBJ1-5, with D tentatively TRBD1 (5 bases). This CDR3 is built from 17 residues. CDR1 and CDR2 from the germline V gene are SEHNR and FQNEAQ (reference sequence). With 4 bases removed from V and 7 bases from J, the gap between germline ends came to 23 bases. The CDR3 nucleotides are TGTGCCAGCAGCTCCACGGTTACCGCGGGGGTCGTCCAGCCCCAGCATTTT. Protein sequence: CASSSTVTAGVVQPQHF.

Remarks on this clone: Other DNA sequences from this sample encode an identical CDR3 as well. The chain combines TRBV18 with TRBJ1-1, with D maybe TRBD1 (5 bases). V dropped 3 bases and J dropped 2 bases, with 16 bases sitting between them. The CDR3 covers 16 residues. From germline, CDR1 is KGHSH and CDR2 LQKENI. CDR3 amino acids: CASSPLRGGTNTEAFF. As DNA, the CDR3 is TGTGCCAGCTCACCTTTACGGGGCGGGACCAACACTGAAGCTTTCTTT.

The CDR3 coding sequence is TGTGCCAGCTCACCATTGGGCCTACCCATGAACACTGAAGCTTTCTTT. This gives the protein CASSPLGLPMNTEAFF. This chain joins TRBV18 and TRBJ1-1; no clear D. CDR1 is KGHSH, CDR2 LQKENI, per germline. The CDR3 is 16 residues long. V lost 2 bases and J 0 bases, leaving 13 bases between the germline ends.